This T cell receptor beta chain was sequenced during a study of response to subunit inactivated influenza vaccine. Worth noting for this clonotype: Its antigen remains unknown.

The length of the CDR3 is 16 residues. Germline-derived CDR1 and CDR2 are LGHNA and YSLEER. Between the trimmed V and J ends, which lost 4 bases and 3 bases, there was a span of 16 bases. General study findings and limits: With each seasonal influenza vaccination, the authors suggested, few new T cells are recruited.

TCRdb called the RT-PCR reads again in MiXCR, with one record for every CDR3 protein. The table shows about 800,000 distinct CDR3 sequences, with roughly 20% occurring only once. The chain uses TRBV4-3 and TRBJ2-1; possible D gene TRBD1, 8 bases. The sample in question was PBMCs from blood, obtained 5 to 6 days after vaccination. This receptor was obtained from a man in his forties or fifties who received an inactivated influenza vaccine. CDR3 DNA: TGCGCCAGCAGCCGAGGAGCGGGACAGGACTACAATGAGCAGTTCTTC. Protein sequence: CASSRGAGQDYNEQFF.